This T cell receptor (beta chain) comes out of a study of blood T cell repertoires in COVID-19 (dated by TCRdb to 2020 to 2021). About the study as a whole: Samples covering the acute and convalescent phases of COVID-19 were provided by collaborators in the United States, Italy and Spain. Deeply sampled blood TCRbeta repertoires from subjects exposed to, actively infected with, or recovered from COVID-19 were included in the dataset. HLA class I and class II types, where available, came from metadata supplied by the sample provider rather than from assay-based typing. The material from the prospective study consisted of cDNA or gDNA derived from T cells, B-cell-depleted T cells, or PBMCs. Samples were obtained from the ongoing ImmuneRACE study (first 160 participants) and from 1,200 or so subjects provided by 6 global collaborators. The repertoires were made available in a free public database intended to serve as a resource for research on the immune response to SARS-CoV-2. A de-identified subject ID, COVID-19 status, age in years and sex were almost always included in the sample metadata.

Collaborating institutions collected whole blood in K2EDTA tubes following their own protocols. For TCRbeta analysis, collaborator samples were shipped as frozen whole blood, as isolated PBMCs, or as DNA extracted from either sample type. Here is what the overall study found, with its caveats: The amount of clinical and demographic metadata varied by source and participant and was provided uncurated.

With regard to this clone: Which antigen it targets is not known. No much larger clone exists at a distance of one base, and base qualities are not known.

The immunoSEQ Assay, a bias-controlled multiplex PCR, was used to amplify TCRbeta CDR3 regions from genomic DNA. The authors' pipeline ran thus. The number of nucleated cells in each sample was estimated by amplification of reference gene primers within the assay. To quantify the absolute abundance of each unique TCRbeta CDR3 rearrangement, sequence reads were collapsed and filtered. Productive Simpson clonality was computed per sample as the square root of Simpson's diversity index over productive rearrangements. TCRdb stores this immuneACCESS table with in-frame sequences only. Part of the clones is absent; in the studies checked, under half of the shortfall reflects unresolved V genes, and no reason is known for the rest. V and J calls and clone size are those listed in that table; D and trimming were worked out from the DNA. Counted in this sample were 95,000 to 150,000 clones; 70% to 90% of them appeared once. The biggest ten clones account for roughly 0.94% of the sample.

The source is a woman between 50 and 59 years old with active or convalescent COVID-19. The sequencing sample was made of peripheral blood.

The CDR3 is CASSADRPPNEKLFF. The sequenced DNA: TGTGCCAGCTCAGCGGACAGGCCCCCTAATGAAAAACTGTTTTTT. The rearrangement combines TRBV18 with TRBJ1-4, and 7 junctional nucleotides match TRBD1. The CDR3 spans 15 residues, from the cysteine through the phenylalanine. The DNA shown is the 45-base CDR3, in frame from base 1. V and J are trimmed by 5 bases and 3 bases, and the gene matches miss 6 bases of the junction. Per the germline V gene, KGHSH is the CDR1 and LQKENI is the CDR2.